The next 19 T cell receptor beta chains were all read from a single sample in a study of blood T cell repertoires in COVID-19. Some clones are missing from TCRdb's copy, which holds only in-frame ones; the method was immunoSEQ multiplex PCR. The data show about 140,000 clones, about three quarters seen once. The source material was peripheral blood. The source of these receptors is a man aged 45-65 years with acute or convalescent COVID-19.

The rearrangement links TRBV11-2 to TRBJ2-2; D is unclear. The V end lost 0 bases, the J end lost 6 bases, and 8 bases lay between the germline ends. CDR1 and CDR2 (germline): SGHAT, FQNNGV. The CDR3 runs to 14 residues. CDR3 nucleotide sequence: TGTGCCAGCAGCTTAGACCAGGTTCCCGGGGAGCTGTTTTTT. Residues: CASSLDQVPGELFF.

The gene calls are TRBV24-1 and TRBJ1-4, with 7 positions matching TRBD1. V gave up 3 bases and J gave up 4 bases; unmatched junction bases: 4. Germline V gene lookup returns CDR1 KGHDR and CDR2 SFDVKD. This CDR3 region has 15 residues. The CDR3 region is CATSDGTDYNEKLFF. The CDR3 DNA follows: TGTGCCACCAGTGATGGGACAGATTATAATGAAAAACTGTTTTTT.

This clone was seen a handful of times. The chain joins TRBV3-1 (or the pseudogene TRBV3-2) to TRBJ2-1; TRBD2 aligns across 10 bases. This CDR3 has 13 residues. V was clipped by 8 bases and J by 6 bases; unmatched bases: 4. Per the germline V gene, CDR1 is LGHDT and CDR2 is YNNKEL (reference sequence). The CDR3 DNA reads as TGTGCCAGCGAGCGGGGGGGCAGCAATGAGCAGTTCTTC. It is translated as CASERGGSNEQFF.

This chain uses TRBV24-1 with TRBJ1-1, with 8 positions matching TRBD1. Per the germline V gene, CDR1 is KGHDR and CDR2 is SFDVKD. The CDR3 has 14 amino acids. With V trimmed by 9 bases and J by 3 bases, 8 bases remained unmatched. CDR3 nucleotide sequence: TGTGCCACCTTCTATCCGGGACAGGACACTGAAGCTTTCTTT. Encoded protein: CATFYPGQDTEAFF.

The V and J genes are TRBV29-1 and TRBJ2-1, with 9 bases aligning to TRBD1. Germline V lookup: CDR1 SQVTM, CDR2 ANQGSEA. The V segment lost 2 bases and the J segment 6 bases; nucleotides outside the gene matches: 5. The CDR3 consists of 14 residues. The CDR3 coding sequence is TGCAGCGTTGAACAACAGGGGGCGGTCAATGAGCAGTTCTTC. Amino acids: CSVEQQGAVNEQFF.

Remarks on this clone: At one of its ends the junction is not consistent with the germline gene, which may arise from a read error. The chain combines TRBV19 with TRBJ1-3, with 7 positions matching TRBD1. CDR1 and CDR2 (germline): LNHDA, SQIVND (reference sequence). The CDR3 contains 12 residues. The CDR3 is CASSYDRATVFF. The CDR3 DNA is TGTGCCAGTAGTTACGACAGGGCCACTGTCTTTTTT.

This clone was seen only a few times. The chain carries TRBV28 and TRBJ1-5; tentatively, D is TRBD1 (5 bases). CDR1 and CDR2 (germline): MDHEN, SYDVKM. V lost 7 bases to trimming and J lost 5 bases, with 15 bases between them. This CDR3 spans 14 amino acids. DNA of the CDR3: TGTGCCAGCACCCGGGGGGGGGAGGATCAGCCCCAGCATTTT. It is translated as CASTRGGEDQPQHF.

The CDR3 region is CATSPIGGNTEAFF. The CDR3 nucleotides read TGTGCCACCAGCCCCATCGGGGGGAACACTGAAGCTTTCTTT. The chain couples TRBV15 to TRBJ1-1; possible D gene TRBD1, 5 bases. CDR3 length equals 14 residues. The ends were cut back, 5 bases at V and 1 base at J, with 11 bases in the middle. Germline V gene sequence: CDR1 LNHNV, CDR2 YYDKDF (reference sequence).

This clone occurred a few times. In nucleotides, the CDR3 is TGTGCCAGCAGCTTATTTGAGAGCCAAGAGACCCAGTACTTC. Translating gives CASSLFESQETQYF. J is TRBJ2-5 and V is TRBV11-2; D remains ambiguous. Trimming cost V 2 bases and J 1 base, with 8 bases left between them. This CDR3 has 14 amino acids. Germline CDR1 SGHAT, CDR2 FQNNGV.

The CDR3 spells CASSVGGGAHNEQFF. DNA for the CDR3: TGTGCCAGCAGCGTAGGCGGGGGGGCCCACAATGAGCAGTTCTTC. The chain employs TRBV9 and TRBJ2-1, with 9 bases matching TRBD2. The germline V gene has CDR1 SGDLS and CDR2 YYNGEE. The CDR3 covers 15 residues. With 0 bases clipped from V and 5 bases from J, the junction kept 3 bases outside the gene matches.

The chain has TRBV6-4 and TRBJ1-2; 10 bases fit TRBD1. Trimming took 6 bases from V and 3 from J; bases not matched to a gene: 4. This CDR3 region has 14 residues. Germline CDR1 reads MRHNA; CDR2 reads SNTAGT. The CDR3 region is CASRRDRGDYGYTF. The CDR3 DNA follows: TGTGCCAGCAGAAGGGACAGGGGTGACTATGGCTACACCTTC.

This clone showed up just once. CDR3 sequence reads: CASSGGQHEQYF. CDR3 nucleotides: TGCGCCAGCAGCGGGGGACAGCACGAGCAGTACTTC. The chain carries TRBV5-1 and TRBJ2-7; TRBD1 agrees at 7 bases. Germline loops: CDR1 SGHRS, CDR2 YFSETQ. The CDR3 length is 12 residues. The ends lost 4 bases at V and 5 bases at J; junction bases unmatched: 3.

This rearrangement joins TRBV15 to TRBJ2-3; 13 bases align to TRBD2. Germline V gene data show CDR1 as LNHNV and CDR2 as YYDKDF (reference sequence). J lost 4 bases, V lost 3 bases, and 4 bases had no gene match. This CDR3 spans 16 amino acids. CDR3: CATSRVLAGGSDTQYF. Written as DNA, the CDR3 is TGTGCCACCAGCAGGGTACTAGCGGGGGGGTCAGATACGCAGTATTTT.

V and J are TRBV15 and TRBJ2-1, with D perhaps TRBD1 (6 bases). V gave up 1 base and J gave up 8 bases, with 18 bases separating them. This CDR3 has 16 residues. Germline CDR1 LNHNV, CDR2 YYDKDF (reference sequence). This CDR3 is CATSRGGPGNWHEQFF. CDR3 DNA sequence: TGTGCCACCAGCAGAGGGGGGCCAGGGAATTGGCATGAGCAGTTCTTC.

This sequence joins TRBV6-5 and TRBJ2-4, with D possibly being TRBD2 (5 bases). V lost 2 bases, J lost 2 bases, and 10 bases lay in between. The CDR3 sequence is 15 residues long. Germline lookup yields CDR1 MNHEY and CDR2 SVGAGI. The CDR3 bases are TGTGCCAGCAGTTACGAAGGACTCTCCAAAAACATTCAGTACTTC. Translated: CASSYEGLSKNIQYF.

The V and J genes are TRBV12-5 and TRBJ1-3; D is perhaps TRBD1 (5 bases). This CDR3 contains 16 residues. Germline V gene sequence: CDR1 LGHNT, CDR2 FRNRAP. Trimming took 5 bases from V and 0 from J, leaving 14 bases between them. The CDR3, as DNA: TGTGCTAGTGGTCGTATCCGGGGACTCTCTGGAAACACCATATATTTT. It yields the protein CASGRIRGLSGNTIYF.

This chain uses TRBV19 with TRBJ1-2, with 7 bases identical to TRBD1. Germline V gene sequence: CDR1 LNHDA, CDR2 SQIVND (reference sequence). This CDR3 region has 15 residues. V lost 3 bases to trimming and J lost 2 bases; unmatched junction nucleotides: 6. The chain's CDR3 is CASSISGQTNYGYTF. CDR3 nucleotide sequence: TGTGCCAGTAGTATTTCGGGACAGACCAACTATGGCTACACCTTC.

The rearrangement joins TRBV10-3 to TRBJ2-7; D is uncertain. The CDR3 is 12 amino acids. V lost 0 bases, J lost 4 bases, and 4 bases lay in between. Germline V lookup: CDR1 ENHRY, CDR2 SYGVKD. CDR3 bases: TGTGCCATCAGTGAGTCAGCTTACGAGCAGTACTTC. This translates into CAISESAYEQYF.

As DNA, the CDR3 is TGTGCCAGCAGTTTATATCAGGGAGGGGAGACCCAGTACTTC. Protein: CASSLYQGGETQYF. This rearrangement joins TRBV27 to TRBJ2-5; 7 nucleotides match TRBD2. Looked up from germline, CDR1 is MNHEY and CDR2 is SMNVEV (reference sequence). Unmatched junction bases numbered 4, after V lost 1 base and J lost 5 bases. CDR3 length equals 14 residues.